This T cell receptor beta chain was obtained from a study of cytotoxic CD8 clonotypes in ibrutinib-treated CLL. Study summary: Sample averages reached 255,043 productive templates and over 85,000 productive rearrangements.

TCRdb's table, derived via immunoSEQ multiplex PCR, lists solely in-frame clones and lacks some. Among fewer than 400,000 clones listed, 67% were seen once. CDR1 and CDR2 from the germline V gene are SGHRS and YFSETQ. Trimming pared 1 base from V and 0 bases from J, leaving 8 bases between. The CDR3 runs to 15 residues. The study, taken as a whole, reports: Upon ibrutinib response clonality rose, and upon progression it fell back toward baseline. Collection times varied between progressing and sustained-remission patients.

Of note for this clone: Its cognate antigen is unknown.

The TCR originated in a human donor with chronic lymphocytic leukemia. V is TRBV5-1 and J is TRBJ1-3; D is perhaps TRBD1 (5 bases). The material was PBMCs, obtained after 36 months of ibrutinib treatment. The CDR3 DNA sequence: TGCGCCAGCAGCTTGCAGGGAAGCTCTGGAAACACCATATATTTT. Residues: CASSLQGSSGNTIYF.